One sample yielded the 27 T cell receptor beta chains listed below, sequenced in a study of T-cell memory formation after mild COVID-19. TCRdb re-derived calls from the 5' RACE reads in MiXCR, one entry per CDR3 protein. The sample has hundreds of thousands of distinct CDR3 sequences; roughly 21% are singletons. What was sequenced was PBMCs or a T cell subset sorted from them (not recorded which). The receptor set was obtained from an adult woman who had mild COVID-19 (a few samples of this study predate the infection). Cell type and time point are not known.

This clonotype was seen more than once but under ten times. V usage is TRBV25-1 and J usage is TRBJ2-2; D gene unclear. The germline CDR1 and CDR2 sequences are MGHDK and SYGVNS. The CDR3 contains 13 residues. Between the trimmed V and J ends, which lost 4 bases and 1 base, there was a span of 4 bases. This CDR3 reads CASSGWNTGELFF. DNA of the CDR3: TGTGCCAGCAGTGGATGGAACACCGGGGAGCTGTTTTTT. The full variable domain, with the rest looked up from reference TRBV25-1 and TRBJ2-2, is EADIYQTPRYLVIGTGKKITLECSQTMGHDKMYWYQQDPGMELHLIHYSYGVNSTEKGDLSSESTVSRIRTEHFPLTLESARPSHTSQYLCASSGWNTGELFFGEGSRLTVL.

This clonotype was recorded many times. The gene calls are TRBV2 and TRBJ1-5, with D possibly TRBD1 on 5 matching bases. The CDR3 is made up of 15 amino acids. The V gene's germline CDR1 is SNHLY and CDR2 FYNNEI. Trimming pared 4 bases from V and 1 base from J, leaving 11 bases between. In nucleotides, the CDR3 is TGTGCCAGCAGTGGGCAGGGTACGAGCAATCAGCCCCAGCATTTT. This codes for CASSGQGTSNQPQHF.

The chain has TRBV24-1 and TRBJ2-5; 8 bases map to TRBD1. V lost 2 bases and J lost 5; bases outside the gene matches: 6. This CDR3 comprises 15 residues. The germline gives CDR1 KGHDR, CDR2 SFDVKD. CDR3 region: CATSDSRQGSETQYF. CDR3 nucleotide sequence: TGTGCCACCAGTGATTCTCGACAGGGGTCCGAGACCCAGTACTTC.

The gene calls are TRBV7-2 and TRBJ2-7, with D possibly TRBD1 on 5 matching bases. CDR1 and CDR2 (germline): SGHTA, FQGNSA. The CDR3 consists of 14 residues. The V end lost 5 bases, the J end lost 3 bases, and 14 bases lay between the germline ends. The CDR3 loop is CASSPRRGFYEQYF. CDR3 nucleotide sequence: TGTGCCAGCAGCCCCCGTAGGGGATTCTACGAGCAGTACTTC.

The table lists this clonotype with a few counts. The rearrangement links TRBV5-1 to TRBJ2-7; a weak D match, TRBD2 (5 bases). The V and J ends lost 4 bases and 0 bases respectively, with 17 bases between them. The CDR3 extends over 16 amino acids. CDR1 is SGHRS and CDR2 is YFSETQ in the germline V gene. The CDR3 coding sequence is TGCGCCAGCAGCCCCGGAGGTGGCCTTAGCTCCTACGAGCAGTACTTC. As protein: CASSPGGGLSSYEQYF.

This clonotype was detected a few times. This rearrangement joins TRBV7-2 to TRBJ1-5; D unresolved. The CDR3 runs 17 residues. CDR1 is SGHTA, CDR2 FQGNSA, per germline. Trimming stripped 6 bases from V and 0 bases from J, with 18 bases between. In DNA, the CDR3 is TGTGCCAGCAGTACGCGAGGGTCTCCTTATAGCAATCAGCCCCAGCATTTT. It encodes CASSTRGSPYSNQPQHF.

This clonotype showed up just a few times. The rearrangement links TRBV12-3 or TRBV12-4 to TRBJ2-5; D is perhaps TRBD1 or TRBD2 (5 bases each). There are 12 residues in the CDR3. Trimming removed 7 bases from V and 6 bases from J, with 12 bases in between. In DNA form, the CDR3 reads TGTGCCAGCACACGGGACGGCCAGACCCAGTACTTC. Its translation is CASTRDGQTQYF.

V gene TRBV20-1 combines with J gene TRBJ1-5; 8 bases agree with TRBD1. The CDR3 spans 15 residues. V lost 0 bases to trimming and J lost 4 bases; unmatched junction nucleotides: 5. The V gene's germline CDR1 is DFQATT and CDR2 SNEGSKA (reference sequence). CDR3: CSARDWGQVNQPQHF. CDR3 bases: TGCAGTGCTAGAGATTGGGGACAGGTTAATCAGCCCCAGCATTTT.

This clonotype appeared a few times. The chain recombines TRBV20-1 with TRBJ2-1; maybe TRBD1 (5 bases). The CDR3 covers 16 residues. Germline CDR1 reads DFQATT; CDR2 reads SNEGSKA (reference sequence). V gave up 0 bases and J gave up 7 bases, with 19 bases separating them. The CDR3 DNA sequence: TGCAGTGCTAGAGATCGAAAGGGCAGGGCTTTGAATGAGCAGTTCTTC. Translated, it gives CSARDRKGRALNEQFF.

This chain joins TRBV7-9 and TRBJ2-3; 7 bases match TRBD2. V lost 5 bases and J lost 2; bases outside the gene matches: 13. In germline, CDR1 is SEHNR, CDR2 FQNEAQ (reference sequence). The CDR3 is 17 residues long. The DNA of the CDR3 is TGTGCCAGCAGCGCGCAACGCCCGCGGGAGCACACAGATACGCAGTATTTT. This gives the protein CASSAQRPREHTDTQYF.

The chain employs TRBV6-2 or TRBV6-3 and TRBJ2-1, with TRBD1 matching 7 bases. The CDR3 loop spans 15 amino acids. The V gene end was trimmed by 2 bases and the J gene end by 8 bases; junction bases not matched to a gene: 9. Germline CDR1 is MNHEY and CDR2 is SVGEGT. Here the CDR3 reads CASSYGPKGAYEQFF. CDR3 bases: TGTGCCAGCAGTTACGGTCCTAAGGGGGCGTATGAGCAGTTCTTC.

The genes are TRBV4-1 and TRBJ2-3, with a weak D call TRBD1 (5 bases). The CDR3 is 15 residues long. Germline V gene sequence: CDR1 MGHRA, CDR2 YSYEKL. The V gene lost 8 bases and the J gene lost 1 base, with 16 bases spanning the gap. The chain's CDR3 is CASVDQGGRTDTQYF. For the CDR3, the DNA is TGCGCCAGCGTTGACCAGGGCGGTCGCACAGATACGCAGTATTTT.

V gene TRBV7-2 combines with J gene TRBJ2-5; D remains unclear. The V end was cut by 4 bases, the J end by 5 bases, with 11 bases between. The length of the CDR3 is 13 residues. Per germline, CDR1 SGHTA and CDR2 FQGNSA. CDR3 in DNA: TGTGCCAGCAGCTCCCGTAGTAAGGAGACCCAGTACTTC. It translates to CASSSRSKETQYF. The whole variable domain, remainder taken from reference TRBV7-2 and TRBJ2-5, is GAGVSQSPSNKVTEKGKDVELRCDPISGHTALYWYRQSLGQGLEFLIYFQGNSAPDKSGLPSDRFSAERTGGSVSTLTIQRTQQEDSAVYLCASSSRSKETQYFGPGTRLLVL.

The rearrangement links TRBV5-6 to TRBJ1-2; 9 bases fit TRBD1. V was pared by 2 bases and J by 5 bases, with 7 bases of the junction left unmatched. The CDR3 length is 15 residues. Germline values: CDR1 SGHDT, CDR2 YYEEEE. Here the CDR3 reads CASSLTGTGHYGYTF. CDR3 coding DNA: TGTGCCAGCAGCTTAACAGGGACAGGGCATTATGGCTACACCTTC.

The genes are TRBV4-1 and TRBJ1-3; TRBD1 matches 8 bases. Trimming removed 0 bases from V and 7 bases from J; junction bases left unmatched: 8. This CDR3 comprises 16 residues. CDR1 and CDR2 from the germline V gene are MGHRA and YSYEKL. CDR3 sequence: CASSQDRGQGGNTIYF. DNA for the CDR3: TGCGCCAGCAGCCAAGATAGAGGACAGGGAGGGAACACCATATATTTT.

This clonotype was observed a handful of times. V gene TRBV29-1 combines with J gene TRBJ1-2; D gene ambiguous. This CDR3 contains 13 residues. The germline CDR1 and CDR2 sequences are SQVTM and ANQGSEA. V dropped 6 bases and J dropped 6 bases, with 17 bases sitting between them. CDR3 sequence: CSVIGQVRDGYTF. The DNA of the CDR3 is TGCAGCGTGATAGGCCAGGTGAGGGATGGCTACACCTTC.

This clonotype has just a few counts. The chain combines TRBV7-2 with TRBJ2-1; 15 nucleotides align to TRBD2. V shed 2 bases and J 3 bases; nucleotides not matched to a gene: 5. Germline V gene sequence: CDR1 SGHTA, CDR2 FQGNSA. The CDR3 is made up of 18 amino acids. The chain's CDR3 is CASSLIGTSGRYYNEQFF. As DNA, the CDR3 is TGTGCCAGCAGCTTAATCGGGACTAGCGGGAGGTACTACAATGAGCAGTTCTTC.

The chain uses TRBV7-3 and TRBJ2-1; 12 bases are a match to TRBD2. CDR1 is SGHTA and CDR2 is FQGTGA in the germline V gene. The V segment lost 0 bases and the J segment 3 bases; nucleotides outside the gene matches: 9. The CDR3 contains 19 residues. This CDR3 reads CASSLTYRSLAGGYNEQFF. The CDR3 coding sequence is TGTGCCAGCAGCTTAACCTACCGGTCACTAGCGGGGGGCTACAATGAGCAGTTCTTC.

This chain joins TRBV6-2 or TRBV6-3 and TRBJ1-2; the D is unclear. The germline V gene has CDR1 MNHEY and CDR2 SVGEGT. This CDR3 is built from 14 residues. Trimming took off 2 bases at V and 3 bases at J, with 10 bases between the two ends. CDR3 DNA: TGTGCCAGCAGTTACGGCGGCAGCTACTATGGCTACACCTTC. It is translated as CASSYGGSYYGYTF.

This clonotype was counted only a few times. The chain has TRBV7-9 and TRBJ2-7; the match to TRBD2 covers 11 bases. CDR1 SEHNR and CDR2 FQNEAQ come from the germline V gene (reference sequence). This CDR3 is 16 amino acids long. Trimming at V came to 4 bases and at J to 4 bases, leaving 9 bases not matched to a gene. The CDR3 reads CASSWELAGVTYEQYF. The CDR3 DNA reads as TGTGCCAGCAGCTGGGAACTAGCGGGAGTTACTTACGAGCAGTACTTC.

The chain joins TRBV12-3 or TRBV12-4 to TRBJ1-3, with 8 bases matching TRBD1. This CDR3 has 13 residues. V trimming: 4 bases; J trimming: 9 bases; junction bases outside the gene matches: 5. Here the CDR3 reads CASSSTGGGTIYF. DNA for the CDR3: TGTGCCAGCAGTTCCACAGGGGGTGGCACCATATATTTT.

Only a few counts were recorded for this clonotype. The V and J genes are TRBV6-5 and TRBJ1-1, with unresolved D. The CDR3 spans 13 residues. The V and J ends lost 5 bases and 3 bases respectively, with 10 bases between them. Germline V CDR1 and CDR2: MNHEY, SVGAGI. The DNA of the CDR3 is TGTGCCAGCAGTCGTCGGCCGCACACTGAAGCTTTCTTT. This gives the protein CASSRRPHTEAFF.

The chain has TRBV24-1 and TRBJ1-5, with 9 bases that match TRBD1. Germline V CDR1 and CDR2: KGHDR, SFDVKD. V was clipped by 3 bases and J by 9 bases; unmatched bases: 5. The CDR3 is 14 amino acids. This chain's CDR3 is CATSDGTGSRPQHF. In DNA, the CDR3 is TGTGCCACCAGTGATGGGACAGGGTCACGGCCCCAGCATTTT.

This clonotype appeared a few times. The genes are TRBV3-1 and TRBJ1-2, with no clear D. CDR1 and CDR2 from the germline V gene are LGHDT and YNNKEL (reference sequence). The length of the CDR3 is 15 residues. The V end was cut by 1 base, the J end by 1 base, with 10 bases between. The CDR3, as DNA: TGTGCCAGCAGCCAAGTTCTCACCAGTAACTATGGCTACACCTTC. Protein product: CASSQVLTSNYGYTF.

This clonotype was recorded many times. V is TRBV7-9 and J is TRBJ2-6; D unresolved. The CDR3 length is 13 residues. Germline CDR1 SEHNR, CDR2 FQNEAQ (reference sequence). V dropped 3 bases and J dropped 2 bases, with 2 bases sitting between them. The CDR3 region is CASSFPGANVLTF. The CDR3 DNA is TGTGCCAGCAGCTTTCCTGGGGCCAACGTCCTGACTTTC. Full variable domain (remainder filled in from reference TRBV7-9 and TRBJ2-6): DTGVSQNPRHKITKRGQNVTFRCDPISEHNRLYWYRQTLGQGPEFLTYFQNEAQLEKSRLLSDRFSAERPKGSFSTLEIQRTEQGDSAMYLCASSFPGANVLTFGAGSRLTVL.

This clonotype was recorded only once. The chain recombines TRBV18 with TRBJ2-5, with D possibly TRBD2 on 5 matching bases. CDR1 is KGHSH and CDR2 is LQKENI in the germline V gene. V dropped 5 bases and J dropped 8 bases, with 6 bases sitting between them. The length of the CDR3 is 10 residues. The CDR3 reads CASSSGTQYF. The CDR3 DNA reads TGTGCCAGCTCAAGCGGCACCCAGTACTTC.

This clonotype was observed a handful of times. The V gene is TRBV7-2, the J gene TRBJ2-1; D tentatively reads TRBD1 or TRBD2 (5 bases each). The CDR3 spans 17 residues. V lost 1 base to trimming and J lost 6 bases, with 19 bases between them. The V gene's germline CDR1 is SGHTA and CDR2 FQGNSA. The DNA of the CDR3 is TGTGCCAGCAGCTTAGGAACGTTGGGGGTTGCCCTCAATGAGCAGTTCTTC. It encodes CASSLGTLGVALNEQFF.